The entry that follows covers one T cell receptor beta chain sequence. Its antigen remains undetermined. The sample holds no much larger clone one base away, and base qualities are not on file. Library prep was done by the immunoSEQ multiplex PCR assay. TCRdb's version of the immuneACCESS table is confined to in-frame rearrangements and falls short of the full clone set. An unresolved V gene accounts for under half of the shortfall where checked; the remainder is of unknown origin. The sample table holds 75,000 to 80,000 clones, of which roughly 89% were seen once. The ten top clones hold 9.5% of the sample. This entry comes from a study of control samples from healthy donors and cancer patients (dated by TCRdb to 2018 to 2020). Unmatched junction bases come to 7, with V trimmed by 4 bases and J by 0 bases. Sequences MNHNS (CDR1) and SASEGT (CDR2) are obtained from the germline V gene. Including the terminal cysteine and phenylalanine, the CDR3 comprises 16 residues. The retained sequence is limited to the CDR3, 48 bases, with the frame set at the first base.

This clonotype was sampled from a woman aged 45-59 years with colorectal cancer. The rearrangement joined TRBV6-1 to TRBJ2-3, with 7 junctional bases fitting TRBD2. The sample was PBMCs. For the CDR3, the sequence is CASSARGGTSTDTQYF. The nucleotides are TGTGCCAGCAGTGCCCGCGGGGGAACCAGCACAGATACGCAGTATTTT.